This TCR beta chain was observed in a study of T cell clones after liver transplantation. General observations from the study: Graft donor-reactive T cells possibly entered the graft instead of undergoing deletion. Donor-reactive sequences fell more than third party-reactive ones, suggesting partial deletion.

This table comes from immunoSEQ multiplex PCR, and its TCRdb copy is limited to in-frame clones, with some not included. The table records roughly 74,000 clones, 80% of them present only once. Points on this clone: The antigen is not known.

V lost 0 bases, J lost 4 bases, and 10 bases lay in between. The CDR3 is 14 amino acids. CDR1 SGHRS and CDR2 YFSETQ come from the germline V gene. The chain is built from TRBV5-1 and TRBJ2-5; tentative D call: TRBD1 (6 bases). The sequencing here drew on CD4+ T cells from blood, taken before liver transplant. The TCR was taken from a human donor who received a liver transplant. The CDR3 DNA reads TGCGCCAGCAGCTTGGAGGGACAAGGAGAGACCCAGTACTTC. Protein: CASSLEGQGETQYF.